These 2 T cell receptor beta chains were sequenced from one sample in a study of shared clonotypes between healthy human individuals. The repertoire was sequenced with immunoSEQ multiplex PCR; TCRdb's copy has only in-frame clones and lacks some. The sample holds some 2,000,000 clones, 95% seen once. Sequenced: naive CD4+ T cells sorted from blood. Noted subset: CD45RA+ positively selected. The receptor source for this set is a man between 18 and 35 years old in good health.

This chain connects TRBV4-1 to TRBJ2-5, with D perhaps being TRBD1 or TRBD2 (5 bases each). V gave up 0 bases and J gave up 9 bases, with 8 bases separating them. Germline assignment: CDR1 MGHRA and CDR2 YSYEKL. The CDR3 spans 12 residues. CDR3 in amino acids: CASSQDEGPQYF. The CDR3 DNA follows: TGCGCCAGCAGCCAAGATGAGGGGCCCCAGTACTTC.

CDR3 coding DNA: TGCGCCAGCACGCTTGGCCCAGCGGGGGATGAGACCCAGTACTTC. Protein sequence: CASTLGPAGDETQYF. The V gene is TRBV5-1, the J gene TRBJ2-5; TRBD2 agrees at 8 bases. The junction had 12 bases not matched to a gene; V was cut back by 6 bases and J by 5 bases. CDR3 length equals 15 residues. Germline V gene data show CDR1 as SGHRS and CDR2 as YFSETQ.